This T cell receptor (beta chain) was documented in a study of T cell responses to AZD1222 COVID-19 vaccine (dated by TCRdb to about 2021). Describing the broader study: TCR sequencing was performed for some 250 trial participants, of whom some 200 were given two doses of AZD1222 and around 25 were given two doses of MenACWY control vaccine. Enrollment into the trials was organized by age into subgroups of 18-55, 56-69 and 70-plus years, and those subgroups contained roughly 140, 27 and 60 TCR-sequenced participants, respectively.

The CDR3 regions of human TCRbeta chains were analyzed by immunosequencing. In the authors' own workflow: Repertoire TCRs were matched against a reference library of SARS-CoV-2-specific TCRs generated with the MIRA antigen-specificity platform. Breadth was defined as the fraction of unique TCRs that were SARS-CoV-2-associated, and depth was defined as the fraction of total T cells that were SARS-CoV-2-associated. Using the MIRA data, every spike-specific TCR was mapped to the spike region that the TCR reacted to and assigned to either a CD4 or a CD8 class. Log10-transformed breadth and depth values were compared by one-way ANOVA with Sidak's multiple comparisons tests. Drawn from immuneACCESS, this table holds only the in-frame rearrangements with V and J called that TCRdb kept. Clones are partly lost; checked studies trace under half to an unresolved V gene and leave the rest unexplained. V and J calls and clone size are given by that table; D and trimming were obtained from the DNA. This sample holds under 150,000 clones; roughly nine tenths were observed only once. About 9.4% of the sample is in the top ten clones.

Regarding this clone: Its specific antigen is unknown. There are no base qualities to consult, and no much larger clone falls within one base.

Broad study findings and their caveats: CD4 TCRs associated with the vaccine covered the entire spike protein, and the dominant responses were in regions 160-218 and 743-854. After two AZD1222 doses, both the breadth and the depth of spike-specific TCRs were significantly higher than at day 0 and than in MenACWY recipients. Conclusions about previously exposed vaccinees are limited, since just six AZD1222 recipients were seropositive for SARS-CoV-2 at baseline. Epitopes outside the regions mutated in the B.1.351 and B.1.1.7 variants were reportedly recognized by nearly half of the unique spike-specific TCRs. The 56-69-year group was small, and its depth increase did not reach significance, likely because of low power. Most participants were white British and females outnumbered males, and the authors suggested that clonal diversity may have been underestimated. No day 14 peak-response samples were available, so repertoires were characterized only after the peak T cell response.

In the paper's terms, the time point label means: about 28 days (+/-7) after the second vaccine dose. AZD1222 recipients with second doses at about 4 weeks or about 12 weeks were pooled, because spike-specific TCR depth and breadth did not differ between schedules. Vaccinee samples came from UK trials COV001 and COV002, including a single-blind randomized controlled phase 2/3 trial of AZD1222 (ChAdOx1 nCoV-19) in healthy adults. Trial participant PBMC samples were collected at day 0 and day 28 after the second dose for TCRbeta chain sequencing. CDR1 and CDR2, per the germline V gene, are SGHDT and YYEEEE. V and J are truncated by 0 bases and 3 bases respectively, leaving an intervening sequence of 10 bases. From the cysteine up to the phenylalanine, the CDR3 has a length of 15 residues. This entry keeps only the CDR3 DNA: 45 bases, framed from base 1.

The rearrangement combines TRBV5-6 with TRBJ1-5; the best D guess is TRBD1, with 5 bases matching. The sequence derives from an adult who received the AZD1222 COVID-19 vaccine. This sample comprised peripheral blood, obtained 28 days after the second AZD1222 dose. The nucleotide sequence is TGTGCCAGCAGCTTGGGGGGGTTTAACAATCAGCCCCAGCATTTT. The translation is CASSLGGFNNQPQHF.